This entry lists 24 T cell receptor beta chains sequenced from one sample in a study of T cell responses to AZD1222 COVID-19 vaccine. Profiling relied on immunoSEQ multiplex PCR, and the TCRdb table lists in-frame clones only, not all of them. The sample lists 120,000 to 150,000 clones, approximately 90% occurring once. The sample consisted of peripheral blood, taken on day 0 of AZD1222 vaccination. The receptor set was obtained from an adult in good health.

The chain combines TRBV7-8 with TRBJ1-5; the D is unclear. V shed 2 bases and J shed 3 bases, with 11 bases lying between them. This CDR3 has 15 amino acids. Germline CDR1 SGHVS, CDR2 FQNEAQ. The CDR3 sequence: CASSLSAGPNQPQHF. CDR3 in DNA: TGTGCCAGCAGCTTAAGTGCCGGGCCCAATCAGCCCCAGCATTTT.

V and J are TRBV29-1 and TRBJ1-2, with D unclear. V was trimmed by 7 bases and J by 8 bases, leaving 17 bases between them. The CDR3 has 12 amino acids. Per germline, CDR1 SQVTM and CDR2 ANQGSEA. The DNA of the CDR3 is TGCAGCGCCCACATGGGCCAGAGCGGCTACACCTTC. This encodes CSAHMGQSGYTF.

This chain joins TRBV19 and TRBJ1-1; possible D gene TRBD1, 5 bases. The CDR3 length is 13 residues. Looked up from germline, CDR1 is LNHDA and CDR2 is SQIVND (reference sequence). The V end lost 5 bases, the J end lost 5 bases, and 12 bases lay between the germline ends. The DNA of the CDR3 is TGTGCCAGTAGTTTTCAGGGTGGAACTGAAGCTTTCTTT. This translates into CASSFQGGTEAFF.

The chain recombines TRBV10-3 with TRBJ2-2; weak D call: TRBD2 (5 bases). The V end lost 10 bases, the J end lost 6 bases, and 12 bases lay between the germline ends. The CDR3 runs 12 residues. Germline CDR1 and CDR2: ENHRY and SYGVKD. The CDR3 here is CATRGSAGELFF. CDR3 coding DNA: TGTGCCACCAGAGGGTCCGCCGGGGAGCTGTTTTTT.

The chain couples TRBV6-5 to TRBJ1-2; D is undetermined. The CDR3 is made up of 16 amino acids. Germline CDR1 MNHEY, CDR2 SVGAGI. Between the trimmed V and J ends, which lost 4 bases and 4 bases, there was a span of 19 bases. As DNA, the CDR3 is TGTGCCAGCAGTTGGCCTGAACCAGGTGGGAGCTATGGCTACACCTTC. As protein: CASSWPEPGGSYGYTF.

J is TRBJ1-4 and V is TRBV19; possibly TRBD1 for D (6 bases). The CDR3 loop spans 16 amino acids. V lost 6 bases and J lost 3, with 17 bases in between. CDR1 LNHDA and CDR2 SQIVND come from the germline V gene (reference sequence). The CDR3: CASSRQRGDPNEKLFF. The CDR3 DNA reads TGTGCCAGTAGCCGACAGAGGGGGGACCCTAATGAAAAACTGTTTTTT.

The V gene is TRBV7-2, the J gene TRBJ2-7; no clear D. The CDR3 runs to 14 residues. V shed 1 base and J shed 0 bases, with 7 bases lying between them. CDR1 and CDR2 from the germline V gene are SGHTA and FQGNSA. The CDR3 nucleotides read TGTGCCAGCAGCTTAGTTTCCACCTCCTACGAGCAGTACTTC. This encodes CASSLVSTSYEQYF.

The chain links TRBV6-4 to TRBJ2-2; unclear D gene. The V gene's germline CDR1 is MRHNA and CDR2 SNTAGT. V gave up 0 bases and J gave up 4 bases, with 3 bases separating them. The length of the CDR3 is 13 residues. In DNA, the CDR3 is TGTGCCAGCAGTGACTCCCCCACCGGGGAGCTGTTTTTT. It yields the protein CASSDSPTGELFF.

V gene TRBV6-1 combines with J gene TRBJ2-1; TRBD1 might be the D (5 bases). The CDR3 contains 15 residues. The V end was cut by 1 base, the J end by 3 bases, with 10 bases between. The germline gives CDR1 MNHNS, CDR2 SASEGT. The CDR3 DNA is TGTGCCAGCAGTGAAGAAGGGGCGGACTACAATGAGCAGTTCTTC. Its translation: CASSEEGADYNEQFF.

This clone was seen a few times. The chain links TRBV5-1 to TRBJ2-6, with 7 positions matching TRBD1. Trimming at V came to 4 bases and at J to 4 bases, leaving 5 bases not matched to a gene. CDR1 and CDR2 from the germline V gene are SGHRS and YFSETQ. The CDR3 is 15 amino acids. DNA for the CDR3: TGCGCCAGCAGCGCCACAGGGGTAGGGGCCAACGTCCTGACTTTC. Translated, it gives CASSATGVGANVLTF.

This chain connects TRBV27 to TRBJ1-2, with 8 nucleotides matching TRBD1. With V trimmed by 6 bases and J by 8 bases, 5 bases remained unmatched. This CDR3 contains 12 residues. Germline CDR1 MNHEY, CDR2 SMNVEV (reference sequence). The CDR3 DNA sequence: TGTGCCAGCAGCGACAGGGGCGAGGGCTACACCTTC. Encoded protein: CASSDRGEGYTF.

The chain employs TRBV7-3 and TRBJ2-5, with D possibly being TRBD2 (7 bases). This CDR3 is 15 amino acids long. The germline V gene has CDR1 SGHTA and CDR2 FQGTGA. Trimming left V 2 bases short and J 2 bases short, with 12 bases between. The CDR3 here is CASSLGRGTQETQYF. The CDR3 DNA reads TGTGCCAGCAGCTTAGGGAGGGGGACACAAGAGACCCAGTACTTC.

V usage is TRBV27 and J usage is TRBJ2-7; D not certain. CDR1 is MNHEY, CDR2 SMNVEV, per germline (reference sequence). The V end was cut by 3 bases, the J end by 0 bases, with 15 bases between. This CDR3 is built from 16 residues. The CDR3 region has the DNA TGTGCCAGCAGTTTTTTAGGGCAGGCGAGCTCCTACGAGCAGTACTTC. Residues: CASSFLGQASSYEQYF.

This chain links TRBV27 with TRBJ1-2; D might be TRBD1 (6 bases). The V end lost 3 bases, the J end lost 7 bases, and 18 bases lay between the germline ends. The CDR3 covers 15 residues. Germline V gives CDR1 MNHEY, CDR2 SMNVEV (reference sequence). CDR3 bases: TGTGCCAGCAGTTTGTCCCCGACAGGTGCCTCTGGCTACACCTTC. Protein product: CASSLSPTGASGYTF.

The CDR3 DNA reads as TGTGCCAGTAAGGGGCCCTACAATGAGCAGTTCTTC. Protein product: CASKGPYNEQFF. The chain carries TRBV28 and TRBJ2-1; TRBD1 is a possible D gene (5 bases). The germline CDR1 and CDR2 sequences are MDHEN and SYDVKM. This CDR3 is built from 12 residues. Trimming removed 9 bases from V and 2 bases from J, with 8 bases in between.

This clone was picked up one time. For the CDR3, the DNA is TGTGCCAGCAGTTACGACTCAGGGAACAATCAGCCCCAGCATTTT. This translates into CASSYDSGNNQPQHF. The chain links TRBV6-2 or TRBV6-3 to TRBJ1-5, with D maybe TRBD1 (5 bases). In germline, CDR1 is MNHEY, CDR2 SVGEGT. The CDR3 spans 15 residues. Trimming stripped 2 bases from V and 3 bases from J, with 11 bases between.

The V gene is TRBV7-2, the J gene TRBJ2-1; 10 bases line up with TRBD2. The CDR3 loop spans 17 amino acids. V lost 2 bases and J lost 1; bases outside the gene matches: 5. Looked up from germline, CDR1 is SGHTA and CDR2 is FQGNSA. CDR3 DNA: TGTGCCAGCAGCTTATTAGGACTAGCGGTGTCCTACAATGAGCAGTTCTTC. Translated: CASSLLGLAVSYNEQFF.

On this clone itself: At one end, the junction sequence differs from germline, possibly due to a read error. The V gene is TRBV19, the J gene TRBJ2-7; TRBD2 matches 16 bases. CDR3 length: 12 amino acids. Germline-derived CDR1 and CDR2 are LNHDA and SQIVND (reference sequence). CDR3: CATGLAGGPVAF. Written as DNA, the CDR3 is TGTGCCACGGGACTAGCGGGGGGGCCCGTGGCCTTC. The full variable domain, rest sourced from reference TRBV19 and TRBJ2-7, is DGGITQSPKYLFRKEGQNVTLSCEQNLNHDAMYWYRQDPGQGLRLIYYSQIVNDFQKGDIAEGYSVSREKKESFPLTVTSAQKNPTAFYLCATGLAGGPVAFGPGTRLTVT.

This chain links TRBV9 with TRBJ1-4; 7 nucleotides align to TRBD1. CDR1 and CDR2 from the germline V gene are SGDLS and YYNGEE. The J segment lost 14 bases and the V segment lost 4 bases, leaving 11 bases of the junction unmatched. The CDR3 extends over 13 amino acids. CDR3: CASSKNQGGNLFF. The CDR3, as DNA: TGTGCCAGCAGCAAAAACCAAGGGGGCAACCTGTTTTTT.

This clone was counted a few times. The chain recombines TRBV2 with TRBJ1-1; D not certain. The CDR3 is made up of 14 amino acids. The V and J ends lost 3 bases and 0 bases respectively, with 8 bases between them. The germline V gene encodes CDR1 SNHLY and CDR2 FYNNEI. The CDR3 is CASSDGSLNTEAFF. As DNA, the CDR3 is TGTGCCAGCAGTGATGGCAGTTTGAACACTGAAGCTTTCTTT.

The V call is TRBV5-6, the J call TRBJ2-3; D is undetermined. This CDR3 spans 16 amino acids. CDR1 SGHDT and CDR2 YYEEEE come from the germline V gene. Trimming removed 2 bases from V and 2 bases from J, with 15 bases in between. In DNA form, the CDR3 reads TGTGCCAGCAGCTTCCTTTCGAGTTCCTACACAGATACGCAGTATTTT. Translated, it gives CASSFLSSSYTDTQYF.

This clone appeared once. The rearrangement uses TRBV19 and TRBJ2-7; 10 bases map to TRBD2. From germline, CDR1 is LNHDA and CDR2 SQIVND (reference sequence). The CDR3 spans 17 residues. The junction had 12 bases not matched to a gene; V was cut back by 2 bases and J by 5 bases. In nucleotides, the CDR3 is TGTGCCAGTAGTATATATTTAGGAGCGGGAGGGCCGGACGAGCAGTACTTC. This codes for CASSIYLGAGGPDEQYF.

The chain couples TRBV2 to TRBJ2-7; 7 positions match TRBD1. The CDR3 spans 15 residues. V trimming: 7 bases; J trimming: 5 bases; junction bases outside the gene matches: 14. Germline lookup yields CDR1 SNHLY and CDR2 FYNNEI. The CDR3 coding sequence is TGTGCCAGCAACGAAATCGCGGCCAGGGGGAACGAGCAGTACTTC. The encoded protein is CASNEIAARGNEQYF.

The rearrangement links TRBV5-1 to TRBJ2-1, with TRBD2 matching 12 bases. The CDR3 contains 15 residues. The junction had 0 bases not matched to a gene; V was cut back by 3 bases and J by 2 bases. Germline V gene lookup returns CDR1 SGHRS and CDR2 YFSETQ. The CDR3 nucleotides are TGCGCCAGCAGCTGGACTAGCGGGGCCTACAATGAGCAGTTCTTC. Its translation: CASSWTSGAYNEQFF.